This T cell receptor (beta chain) stems from a study of cytomegalovirus exposure and HLA in healthy donors. This CDR3 has 13 amino acids. CDR1 SGHNT and CDR2 YENEEA come from the germline V gene. The ends were cut back, 2 bases at V and 8 bases at J, with 12 bases in the middle. As regards this clone: Its antigen is not known.

PCR amplification relied on 60 Vbeta primers (plus 13 Jbeta primers). Data came from immunoSEQ multiplex PCR; TCRdb stores just in-frame clones and leaves some out. Seen here are approximately 190,000 clones, approximately 84% observed once, and the top ten hold approximately 2.9%. Study results and limitations: It was approximately 150 TCR beta chains that were listed as cytomegalovirus-associated. Productive rates of about 90% or about 30% were seen for most TCR beta V segments in an earlier analysis.

Sequencing input: PBMCs. This clonotype was sampled from a woman in her forties or fifties in good health and CMV-seropositive. The chain couples TRBV11-3 to TRBJ1-2, with D possibly TRBD1 on 6 matching bases. The CDR3 DNA is TGTGCCAGCAGCTTACGCGGGGGCGGCGGCTACACCTTC. Protein sequence: CASSLRGGGGYTF.